This record looks at one T cell receptor beta chain sequence and its context. Antigen: not known. This sample was included in a study of early T cells in non-severe SARS-CoV-2 infection. Background on the study: Unsorted whole blood bulk RNA was sequenced, with unpaired chains. Study outcomes and limitations: Matching results from VDJdb favored anti-spike CD8 responses, leaving private and CD4 specificities undetected.

Researchers attached unique molecular identifiers to individual cDNA molecules. TCRdb itself ran the 5' RACE reads through MiXCR, one entry per CDR3 protein. The sample contains some 20,000 distinct CDR3 sequences, 5% of which appear only once. Trimming at V came to 0 bases and at J to 5 bases, leaving 5 bases not matched to a gene. From germline, CDR1 is MNHEY and CDR2 SVGAGI. The CDR3 consists of 16 residues. This sequence originates from an adult who was a healthcare worker with PCR-confirmed SARS-CoV-2 infection or an uninfected control (not recorded which). Input material: whole blood. V and J are TRBV6-5 and TRBJ2-7; 12 bases align to TRBD2. The CDR3 loop is CASSYSRLAGVHEQYF. In DNA, the CDR3 is TGTGCCAGCAGTTACTCTAGACTAGCGGGAGTCCACGAGCAGTACTTC.